The subject of this entry is one T cell receptor beta chain. The sample is drawn from a study of blood T cell repertoires in COVID-19. Germline-derived CDR1 and CDR2 are LNHDA and SQIVND (reference sequence). The CDR3 totals 14 residues. V was trimmed by 4 bases and J by 3 bases, leaving 11 bases between them. Assay used: immunoSEQ multiplex PCR; TCRdb lists only in-frame clones, some missing. This table has about 300,000 clones, around 85% appearing once. The sequenced sample was peripheral blood. The source is a human donor with COVID-19, enrolled during active disease. The donor label of this sample is uncertain. The rearrangement uses TRBV19 and TRBJ2-3, with unresolved D. Here the CDR3 reads CASSSARRTDTQYF. In DNA form, the CDR3 reads TGTGCCAGTAGTAGTGCGAGGCGGACAGATACGCAGTATTTT.